Sequencing of this T cell receptor beta chain was carried out in a study of cytomegalovirus exposure and HLA in healthy donors. Study-level findings and limits: An assumption of roughly uniform sequencing depth across donors underlay the presence/absence analyses. The study put 150 to 200 TCR beta chains on its list as cytomegalovirus-associated. As a later analysis showed, a missense DCLRE1C variant was linked to trimming of TCR beta V- and J-genes.

V was clipped by 3 bases and J by 7 bases; unmatched bases: 4. This CDR3 spans 13 amino acids. Germline lookup yields CDR1 SGHTA and CDR2 FQGNSA. With 60 Vbeta and 13 Jbeta primers, the PCR was carried out. Assay used: immunoSEQ multiplex PCR; TCRdb lists only in-frame clones, some missing. The sample has just over 95,000 clones, roughly 82% seen once. To note about this clone: Its antigen is not known.

The receptor was isolated from a human donor in good health. This chain uses TRBV7-2 with TRBJ1-1; the match to TRBD1 covers 8 bases. The specimen was PBMCs. CDR3 sequence (DNA): TGTGCCAGCAGCTTTAGGGACAGGTATGAAGCTTTCTTT. Protein sequence: CASSFRDRYEAFF.